The sequence of this T cell receptor (beta chain) was determined in a study of cytomegalovirus exposure and HLA in healthy donors. PCR amplification relied on 60 Vbeta primers (plus 13 Jbeta primers). Sequencing used immunoSEQ multiplex PCR; TCRdb keeps in-frame clones, though not all of them. The data show around 190,000 clones, around 88% seen once. The CDR3 contains 15 residues. V lost 5 bases to trimming and J lost 0 bases, with 11 bases between them. The germline CDR1 and CDR2 sequences are MNHEY and SVGAGI. General study points: The only immune exposure information that was available was CMV serostatus. Prior analysis indicated that the majority of TCR beta V segments exhibited productivity approximately 90% or approximately 30% of the time. 15,000 to 20,000 TCR beta sequences were associated with HLA alleles at 0.05 false discovery rate in a later analysis. The authors confirmed in vitro that three CMV-associated chains were specific for CMV antigens.

As concerns this clone: Its antigen remains unknown.

The V gene is TRBV6-5, the J gene TRBJ2-1; D is ambiguous. This TCR was sampled from a woman younger than 45 in good health and CMV-seronegative. The specimen was PBMCs. This chain's CDR3 is CASSTPGGSYNEQFF. DNA for the CDR3: TGTGCCAGCAGTACCCCCGGTGGCTCCTACAATGAGCAGTTCTTC.